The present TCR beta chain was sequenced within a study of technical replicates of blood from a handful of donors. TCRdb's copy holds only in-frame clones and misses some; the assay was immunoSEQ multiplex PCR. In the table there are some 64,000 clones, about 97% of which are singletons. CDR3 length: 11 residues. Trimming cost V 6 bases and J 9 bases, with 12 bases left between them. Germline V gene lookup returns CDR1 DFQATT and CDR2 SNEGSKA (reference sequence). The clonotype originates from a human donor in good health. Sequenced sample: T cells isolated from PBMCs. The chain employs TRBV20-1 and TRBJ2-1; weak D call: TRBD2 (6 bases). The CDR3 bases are TGCAGTGCCAGACTAGTTTTTGAGCAGTTCTTC. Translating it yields CSARLVFEQFF.